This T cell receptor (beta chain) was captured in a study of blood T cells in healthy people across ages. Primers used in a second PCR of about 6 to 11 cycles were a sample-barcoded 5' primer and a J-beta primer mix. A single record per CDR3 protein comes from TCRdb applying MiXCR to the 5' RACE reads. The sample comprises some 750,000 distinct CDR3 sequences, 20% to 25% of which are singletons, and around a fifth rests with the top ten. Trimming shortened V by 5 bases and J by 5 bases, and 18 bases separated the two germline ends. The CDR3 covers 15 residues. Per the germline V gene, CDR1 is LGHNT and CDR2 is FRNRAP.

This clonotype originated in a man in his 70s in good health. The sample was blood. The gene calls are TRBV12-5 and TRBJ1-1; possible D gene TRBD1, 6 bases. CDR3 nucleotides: TGTGCTAGTGGTCCGGTCAGGGGAAGGCGTACTGAAGCTTTCTTT. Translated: CASGPVRGRRTEAFF.